The present TCR beta chain was sequenced within a study of blood T cell repertoires in COVID-19. Method: immunoSEQ multiplex PCR; TCRdb's copy keeps in-frame clones and lacks some. The sample has about 400,000 clones, approximately 88% seen once; the top ten hold 0.95% to 1.5%. The CDR3 has 15 residues. The ends were cut back, 5 bases at V and 4 bases at J, with 17 bases in the middle. Per germline, CDR1 LNHDA and CDR2 SQIVND (reference sequence). The receptor was derived from a middle-aged man with acute or convalescent COVID-19. The chain uses TRBV19 and TRBJ1-2; D unresolved. The material sequenced was peripheral blood. CDR3 coding DNA: TGTGCCAGTAGTCCTCGTGAGGGAGAGAGCTATGGCTACACCTTC. Its translation: CASSPREGESYGYTF.